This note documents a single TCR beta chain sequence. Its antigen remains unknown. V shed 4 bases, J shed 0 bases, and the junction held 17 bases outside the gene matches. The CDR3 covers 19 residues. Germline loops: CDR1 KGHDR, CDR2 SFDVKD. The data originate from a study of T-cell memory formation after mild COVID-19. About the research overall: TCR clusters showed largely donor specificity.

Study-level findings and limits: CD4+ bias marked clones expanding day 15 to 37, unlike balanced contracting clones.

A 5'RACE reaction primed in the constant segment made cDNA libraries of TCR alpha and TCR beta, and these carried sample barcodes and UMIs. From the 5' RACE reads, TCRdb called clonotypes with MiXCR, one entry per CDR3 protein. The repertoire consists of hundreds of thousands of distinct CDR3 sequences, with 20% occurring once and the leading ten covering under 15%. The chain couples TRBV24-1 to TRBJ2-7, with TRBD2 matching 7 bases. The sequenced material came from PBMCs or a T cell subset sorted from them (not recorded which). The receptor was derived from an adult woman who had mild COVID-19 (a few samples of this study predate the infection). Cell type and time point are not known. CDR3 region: CATSESSSGIAGISYEQYF. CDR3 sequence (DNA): TGTGCCACCAGTGAATCCTCTAGTGGGATAGCGGGTATCTCCTACGAGCAGTACTTC.